This T cell receptor beta chain was sequenced for a study of cytotoxic CD8 clonotypes in ibrutinib-treated CLL. As for the study in general: Response samples were obtained once patients had received a median about 12 months of treatment, range 6 to 36.

The study, taken as a whole, reports: Ibrutinib response saw clonality rise, and progression saw it return toward baseline.

Germline CDR1 MNHEY, CDR2 SVGAGI. Trimming stripped 6 bases from V and 12 bases from J, with 18 bases between. The CDR3 contains 13 residues. This clone turned up a few times. What it binds is unknown. Some clones are missing from TCRdb's copy, which holds only in-frame ones; the method was immunoSEQ multiplex PCR. The table includes about 310,000 clones, 80% detected once. The chain joins TRBV6-5 to TRBJ2-1; the D gene is possibly TRBD2 (5 bases). The TCR comes from a human donor with chronic lymphocytic leukemia. The specimen was PBMCs, collected before ibrutinib treatment. The CDR3 region is CASRYAGGTPQFF. The CDR3 DNA is TGTGCCAGCAGATACGCTGGAGGTACACCGCAGTTCTTC.